Listed here are 25 T cell receptor beta chains from one sample, sequenced in a study of beta chain features in type 1 diabetes. Overall study results and limits: The study found moderately but significantly shorter TCRB CDR3s in all four CD4+ subsets of Type 1 diabetes patients.

TCRB transcripts that were expressed got sequenced, as all of the isolated RNA had been reverse transcribed. Here immunoSEQ multiplex PCR was the method, and the copy in TCRdb shows in-frame clones only, minus some. The sample records hundreds of thousands of clones, about 14% being singletons. These receptors lack a known antigen. The source material was naive CD4+ T cells from blood. Every receptor here comes from a man in his late teens or twenties with type 1 diabetes.

The rearrangement uses TRBV29-1 and TRBJ2-1; 12 bases line up with TRBD2. The CDR3 has 14 residues. The junction had 9 bases not matched to a gene; V was cut back by 7 bases and J by 8 bases. From germline, CDR1 is SQVTM and CDR2 ANQGSEA. In nucleotides, the CDR3 is TGCAGCGCACAAAGGGCTAGCGGGAGGGATGAGCAGTTCTTC. Translation gives CSAQRASGRDEQFF.

The chain combines TRBV6-6 with TRBJ2-3; no reliable D call. The germline V gene has CDR1 MNHNY and CDR2 SVGAGI (reference sequence). With 2 bases removed from V and 6 bases from J, the gap between germline ends came to 6 bases. The CDR3 contains 12 residues. The CDR3: CASSYAGDTQYF. In DNA form, the CDR3 reads TGTGCCAGCAGTTACGCCGGGGATACGCAGTATTTT.

V gene TRBV27 combines with J gene TRBJ2-3; tentative D call: TRBD2 (5 bases). The V end lost 3 bases, the J end lost 0 bases, and 7 bases lay between the germline ends. The CDR3 sequence is 14 residues long. The germline V gene encodes CDR1 MNHEY and CDR2 SMNVEV (reference sequence). The CDR3 DNA reads as TGTGCCAGCAGTTTTGGACTGAGCACAGATACGCAGTATTTT. Translating gives CASSFGLSTDTQYF.

V is TRBV11-2 and J is TRBJ2-2, with D hard to call. Trimming removed 4 bases at V and 4 bases at J, with 10 bases between. Germline V gene data show CDR1 as SGHAT and CDR2 as FQNNGV. The CDR3 extends over 14 amino acids. In nucleotides, the CDR3 is TGTGCCAGCAGCTCCAACTGGGCCACCGGGGAGCTGTTTTTT. Its protein is CASSSNWATGELFF.

Here the CDR3 DNA reads TGTGCCAGTAGTGCGAGACTAGCCGGAGCAGATACGCAGTATTTT. Translated: CASSARLAGADTQYF. The V and J genes are TRBV19 and TRBJ2-3, with 7 bases lining up with TRBD2. This CDR3 has 15 residues. Per germline, CDR1 LNHDA and CDR2 SQIVND (reference sequence). V lost 5 bases and J lost 4; bases outside the gene matches: 9.

The chain employs TRBV15 and TRBJ2-1; 13 bases are shared with TRBD2. Germline loops: CDR1 LNHNV, CDR2 YYDKDF (reference sequence). The CDR3 sequence is 16 residues long. J gave up 6 bases and V 2 bases, and 4 bases lay outside the gene matches. CDR3 DNA sequence: TGTGCCACCAGCAGACCCGGGACTAGCGGGATCAATGAGCAGTTCTTC. As protein: CATSRPGTSGINEQFF.

DNA of the CDR3: TGTGCCACCAGCAGCTACGGGGACCTCCAAGAGACCCAGTACTTC. This gives the protein CATSSYGDLQETQYF. This chain uses TRBV15 with TRBJ2-5; D tentatively fits TRBD1 or TRBD2 (5 bases each). The CDR3 has 15 residues. Trimming shortened V by 3 bases and J by 1 base, and 12 bases separated the two germline ends. Germline V gene lookup returns CDR1 LNHNV and CDR2 YYDKDF (reference sequence). Looking up the rest from reference TRBV15 and TRBJ2-5 gives the full variable domain: DAMVIQNPRYQVTQFGKPVTLSCSQTLNHNVMYWYQQKSSQAPKLLFHYYDKDFNNEADTPDNFQSRRPNTSFCFLDIRSPGLGDTAMYLCATSSYGDLQETQYFGPGTRLLVL.

In its sample, this clone was seen a few times. The chain links TRBV5-4 to TRBJ2-1; 7 bases line up with TRBD2. Losses at the gene ends were 5 bases for V and 7 bases for J; bases not matched to a gene: 6. Germline values: CDR1 SGHNT, CDR2 YYREEE (reference sequence). This CDR3 has 13 amino acids. The CDR3 protein is CASSSLAVNEQFF. The CDR3 DNA reads as TGTGCCAGCAGTTCCCTAGCGGTGAATGAGCAGTTCTTC.

V gene TRBV30 combines with J gene TRBJ2-1; 8 bases match TRBD2. CDR1 GTSNPN and CDR2 SVGIG come from the germline V gene (reference sequence). V lost 7 bases to trimming and J lost 2 bases; unmatched junction nucleotides: 1. There are 12 residues in the CDR3. CDR3 nucleotide sequence: TGTGCCTCGGGACTAGCCTACAATGAGCAGTTCTTC. It codes for CASGLAYNEQFF.

This rearrangement joins TRBV28 to TRBJ1-3; D remains unclear. Germline V lookup: CDR1 MDHEN, CDR2 SYDVKM. This CDR3 contains 13 residues. Trimming stripped 1 base from V and 6 bases from J, with 7 bases between. The CDR3 region is CASSLSNENTIYF. The CDR3, as DNA: TGTGCCAGCAGTTTATCCAATGAAAACACCATATATTTT.

This chain connects TRBV28 to TRBJ2-2, with TRBD2 as a possible D gene (5 bases). This CDR3 region has 15 residues. V gave up 7 bases and J gave up 4 bases, with 16 bases separating them. CDR1 is MDHEN, CDR2 SYDVKM, per germline. CDR3 region: CASKPGVGSTGELFF. The CDR3 nucleotides read TGTGCCAGCAAACCCGGGGTGGGGTCCACCGGGGAGCTGTTTTTT.

To note about this clone: The junction departs from germline at one end; a sequencing error may be responsible. The rearrangement uses TRBV7-7 and TRBJ2-3; the D is unclear. Germline CDR1 reads SSHAT; CDR2 reads FNYEAQ (reference sequence). This CDR3 has 13 amino acids. The CDR3 spells CASSFASTDTQYF. DNA of the CDR3: TGTGCTAGCAGCTTTGCGAGCACAGATACGCAGTATTTT.

The rearrangement uses TRBV20-1 and TRBJ2-1, with 7 bases lining up with TRBD1. Germline CDR1 reads DFQATT; CDR2 reads SNEGSKA (reference sequence). The CDR3 is made up of 11 amino acids. The junction had 4 bases not matched to a gene; V was cut back by 4 bases and J by 10 bases. DNA of the CDR3: TGCAGTGCTAACAGGGGCTACGAGCAGTTCTTC. Its protein is CSANRGYEQFF.

This clone was recorded a few times. This chain uses TRBV19 with TRBJ2-4, with D uncertain. Trimming stripped 5 bases from V and 8 bases from J, with 13 bases between. CDR3 length: 13 amino acids. Germline loops: CDR1 LNHDA, CDR2 SQIVND (reference sequence). The CDR3 protein is CASSDRARDIQYF. CDR3 in DNA: TGTGCCAGTAGTGATAGGGCCAGAGACATTCAGTACTTC.

V and J are TRBV5-4 and TRBJ2-3; 7 nucleotides align to TRBD2. V lost 3 bases, J lost 3 bases, and 10 bases stayed unmatched. The germline V gene has CDR1 SGHNT and CDR2 YYREEE (reference sequence). The CDR3 covers 16 residues. This CDR3 reads CASSSKREGWTDTQYF. For the CDR3, the DNA is TGTGCCAGCAGCTCGAAGCGGGAAGGATGGACAGATACGCAGTATTTT.

This clone turned up a few times. CDR3 in amino acids: CASSPHGEGADTQYF. Here the CDR3 DNA reads TGTGCCAGCAGCCCGCATGGGGAAGGGGCAGATACGCAGTATTTT. This chain connects TRBV7-6 to TRBJ2-3; D is perhaps TRBD1 (5 bases). The V gene's germline CDR1 is SGHVS and CDR2 FNYEAQ. This CDR3 is built from 15 residues. The V end lost 5 bases, the J end lost 4 bases, and 16 bases lay between the germline ends.

The table lists this clone with a few counts. The chain combines TRBV7-3 with TRBJ2-3; 8 bases line up with TRBD1. The CDR3 length is 12 residues. Per the germline V gene, CDR1 is SGHTA and CDR2 is FQGTGA. With V trimmed by 4 bases and J by 12 bases, 6 bases remained unmatched. The CDR3 spells CASSYYRGVQYF. The CDR3 DNA reads TGTGCCAGCAGCTACTACAGGGGGGTACAGTATTTT.

This sequence joins TRBV7-9 and TRBJ2-7; D is ambiguous. V was clipped by 5 bases and J by 0 bases, with 14 bases between them. Per the germline V gene, CDR1 is SEHNR and CDR2 is FQNEAQ (reference sequence). This CDR3 comprises 15 residues. The CDR3 DNA follows: TGTGCCAGCAGCCACGCCCTGCTCCGCTCCTACGAGCAGTACTTC. Its translation: CASSHALLRSYEQYF.

The V and J genes are TRBV27 and TRBJ1-3; D is perhaps TRBD1 (5 bases). Germline CDR1 MNHEY, CDR2 SMNVEV (reference sequence). The CDR3 contains 15 residues. V gave up 5 bases and J gave up 8 bases, with 19 bases separating them. The CDR3 spells CASSRRGWPSDTIYF. The CDR3 region has the DNA TGTGCCAGCAGTCGAAGGGGATGGCCTTCCGACACCATATATTTT.

This clone was seen only a few times. The same CDR3 arises from other DNA sequences in this sample as well. This chain uses TRBV7-9 with TRBJ2-5, with D uncertain. The length of the CDR3 is 11 residues. Germline-derived CDR1 and CDR2 are SEHNR and FQNEAQ (reference sequence). The V end lost 6 bases, the J end lost 5 bases, and 7 bases lay between the germline ends. CDR3 in amino acids: CASSPRETQYF. The CDR3 DNA is TGTGCCAGCAGTCCGAGGGAGACCCAGTACTTC. Full variable domain (remainder filled in from reference TRBV7-9 and TRBJ2-5): DTGVSQNPRHKITKRGQNVTFRCDPISEHNRLYWYRQTLGQGPEFLTYFQNEAQLEKSRLLSDRFSAERPKGSFSTLEIQRTEQGDSAMYLCASSPRETQYFGPGTRLLVL.

In its sample, this clone was seen a few times. This chain connects TRBV5-6 to TRBJ2-7; D is undetermined. Germline V gene data show CDR1 as SGHDT and CDR2 as YYEEEE. This CDR3 has 14 amino acids. V was pared by 0 bases and J by 1 base, with 8 bases between. CDR3 DNA sequence: TGTGCCAGCAGCTTGGTTGGGATATCCTACGAGCAGTACTTC. Translation gives CASSLVGISYEQYF. Full variable domain (missing parts from reference TRBV5-6 and TRBJ2-7): DAGVTQSPTHLIKTRGQQVTLRCSPKSGHDTVSWYQQALGQGPQFIFQYYEEEERQRGNFPDRFSGHQFPNYSSELNVNALLLGDSALYLCASSLVGISYEQYFGPGTRLTVT.

This clone has more than one count but fewer than ten. The chain recombines TRBV7-3 with TRBJ2-2; TRBD1 might be the D (5 bases). Trimming removed 0 bases from V and 7 bases from J, with 6 bases in between. CDR3 length: 13 amino acids. Germline assignment: CDR1 SGHTA and CDR2 FQGTGA. Written as DNA, the CDR3 is TGTGCCAGCAGCTTAACAGGGGACGGGGAGCTGTTTTTT. Its protein product is CASSLTGDGELFF.

This clone was recorded a few times. This chain joins TRBV19 and TRBJ2-6, with D perhaps matching TRBD1 (5 bases). The V and J ends lost 6 bases and 0 bases respectively, with 12 bases between them. Per germline, CDR1 LNHDA and CDR2 SQIVND (reference sequence). CDR3 size: 16 residues. This CDR3 reads CASRRQGDSGANVLTF. Here the CDR3 DNA reads TGTGCCAGTAGACGGCAGGGCGACTCTGGGGCCAACGTCCTGACTTTC.

There are a few counts of this clone. The sample holds other DNA sequences that translate to the same CDR3. The gene calls are TRBV5-1 and TRBJ1-4; D remains unclear. Germline V gene data show CDR1 as SGHRS and CDR2 as YFSETQ. The V end lost 0 bases, the J end lost 5 bases, and 8 bases lay between the germline ends. This CDR3 is 14 amino acids long. The CDR3 spells CASSLAATNEKLFF. The CDR3 bases are TGCGCCAGCAGCTTGGCCGCTACGAATGAAAAACTGTTTTTT. Full variable domain (outside the CDR3, taken from reference TRBV5-1 and TRBJ1-4): KAGVTQTPRYLIKTRGQQVTLSCSPISGHRSVSWYQQTPGQGLQFLFEYFSETQRNKGNFPGRFSGRQFSNSRSEMNVSTLELGDSALYLCASSLAATNEKLFFGSGTQLSVL.

The V call is TRBV28, the J call TRBJ1-1, with unresolved D. The CDR3 spans 14 residues. Per germline, CDR1 MDHEN and CDR2 SYDVKM. The V and J ends lost 2 bases and 0 bases respectively, with 7 bases between them. The CDR3 protein is CASSLLSVNTEAFF. The CDR3 bases are TGTGCCAGCAGTTTACTATCGGTGAACACTGAAGCTTTCTTT.